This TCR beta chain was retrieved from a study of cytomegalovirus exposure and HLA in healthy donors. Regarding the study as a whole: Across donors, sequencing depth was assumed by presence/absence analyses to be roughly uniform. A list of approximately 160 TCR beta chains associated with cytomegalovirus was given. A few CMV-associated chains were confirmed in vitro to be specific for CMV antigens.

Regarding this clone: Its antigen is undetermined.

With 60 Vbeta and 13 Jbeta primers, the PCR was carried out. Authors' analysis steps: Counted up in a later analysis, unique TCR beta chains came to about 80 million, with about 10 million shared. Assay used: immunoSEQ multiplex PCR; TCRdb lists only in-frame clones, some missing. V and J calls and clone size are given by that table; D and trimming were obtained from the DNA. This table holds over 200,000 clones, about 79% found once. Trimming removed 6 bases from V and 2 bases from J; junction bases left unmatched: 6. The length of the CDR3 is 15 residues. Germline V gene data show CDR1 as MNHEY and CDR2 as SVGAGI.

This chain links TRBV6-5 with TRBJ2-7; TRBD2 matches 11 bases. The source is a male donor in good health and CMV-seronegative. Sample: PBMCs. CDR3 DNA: TGTGCCAGCAGAATTAGCGGGAGGGCCGCCTACGAGCAGTACTTC. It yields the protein CASRISGRAAYEQYF.